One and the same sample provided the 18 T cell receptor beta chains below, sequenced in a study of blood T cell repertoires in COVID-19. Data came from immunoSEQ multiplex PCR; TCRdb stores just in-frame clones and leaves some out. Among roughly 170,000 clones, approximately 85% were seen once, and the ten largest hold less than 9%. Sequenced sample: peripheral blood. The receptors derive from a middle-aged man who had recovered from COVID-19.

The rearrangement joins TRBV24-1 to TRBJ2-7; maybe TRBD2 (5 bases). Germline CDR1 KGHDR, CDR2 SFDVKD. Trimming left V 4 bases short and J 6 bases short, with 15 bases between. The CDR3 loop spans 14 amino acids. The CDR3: CATSDGQPGGEQYF. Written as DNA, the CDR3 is TGTGCCACCAGTGACGGCCAACCCGGAGGCGAGCAGTACTTC.

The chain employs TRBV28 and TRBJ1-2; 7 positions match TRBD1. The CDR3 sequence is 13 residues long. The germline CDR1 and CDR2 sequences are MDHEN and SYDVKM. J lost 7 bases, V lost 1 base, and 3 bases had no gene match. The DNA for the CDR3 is TGTGCCAGCAGTTTATATCAGGGGGGTGGCTACACCTTC. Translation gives CASSLYQGGGYTF.

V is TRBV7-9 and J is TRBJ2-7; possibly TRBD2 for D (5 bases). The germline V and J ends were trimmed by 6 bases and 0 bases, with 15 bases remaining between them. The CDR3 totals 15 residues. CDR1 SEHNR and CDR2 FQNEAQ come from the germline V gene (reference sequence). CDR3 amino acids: CASSNPTGSSYEQYF. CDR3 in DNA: TGTGCCAGCAGTAACCCGACGGGGAGCTCCTACGAGCAGTACTTC.

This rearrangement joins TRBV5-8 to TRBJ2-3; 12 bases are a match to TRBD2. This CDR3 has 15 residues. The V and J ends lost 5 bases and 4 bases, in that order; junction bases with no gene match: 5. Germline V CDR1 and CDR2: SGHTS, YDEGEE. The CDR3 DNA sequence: TGTGCCAGCAGACGCACTAGCGGGGGGTCAGATACGCAGTATTTT. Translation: CASRRTSGGSDTQYF.

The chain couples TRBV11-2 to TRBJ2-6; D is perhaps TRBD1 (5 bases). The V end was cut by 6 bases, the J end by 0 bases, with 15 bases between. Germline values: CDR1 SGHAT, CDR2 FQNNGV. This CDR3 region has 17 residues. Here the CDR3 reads CASRHRQISSGANVLTF. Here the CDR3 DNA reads TGTGCCAGCAGACATAGACAGATCAGCTCTGGGGCCAACGTCCTGACTTTC.

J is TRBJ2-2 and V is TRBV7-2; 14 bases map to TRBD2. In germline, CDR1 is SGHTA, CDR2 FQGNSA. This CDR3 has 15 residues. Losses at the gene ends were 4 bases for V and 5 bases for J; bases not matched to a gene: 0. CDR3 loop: CASSWTSGGTGELFF. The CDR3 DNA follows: TGTGCCAGCAGCTGGACTAGCGGGGGGACCGGGGAGCTGTTTTTT.

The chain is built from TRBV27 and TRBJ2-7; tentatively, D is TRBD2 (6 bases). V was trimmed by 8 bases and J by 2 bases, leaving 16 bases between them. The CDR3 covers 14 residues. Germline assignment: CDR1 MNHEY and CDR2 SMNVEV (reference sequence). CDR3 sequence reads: CASRQLEGPYEQYF. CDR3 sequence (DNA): TGTGCCAGCCGCCAGCTGGAGGGGCCCTACGAGCAGTACTTC.

DNA of the CDR3: TGTGCCAGCAGTTTAACACGACAGGGGTTCTACGAGCAGTACTTC. The encoded protein is CASSLTRQGFYEQYF. The gene calls are TRBV27 and TRBJ2-7; TRBD1 agrees at 8 bases. Per the germline V gene, CDR1 is MNHEY and CDR2 is SMNVEV (reference sequence). The CDR3 loop spans 15 amino acids. The V and J ends lost 2 bases and 3 bases, in that order; junction bases with no gene match: 6.

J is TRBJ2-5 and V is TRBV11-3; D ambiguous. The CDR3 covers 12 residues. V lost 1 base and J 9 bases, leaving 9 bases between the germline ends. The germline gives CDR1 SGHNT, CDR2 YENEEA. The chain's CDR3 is CASSLGSAAQYF. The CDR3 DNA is TGTGCCAGCAGCTTAGGATCTGCGGCCCAGTACTTC. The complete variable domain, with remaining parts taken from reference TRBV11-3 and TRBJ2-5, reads EAGVVQSPRYKIIEKKQPVAFWCNPISGHNTLYWYLQNLGQGPELLIRYENEEAVDDSQLPKDRFSAERLKGVDSTLKIQPAELGDSAVYLCASSLGSAAQYFGPGTRLLVL.

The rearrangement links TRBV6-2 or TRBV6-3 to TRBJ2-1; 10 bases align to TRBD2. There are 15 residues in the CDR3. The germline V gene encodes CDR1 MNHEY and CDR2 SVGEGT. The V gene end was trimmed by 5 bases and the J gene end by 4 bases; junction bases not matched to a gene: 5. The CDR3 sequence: CASSPGTSEYNEQFF. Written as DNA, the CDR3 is TGTGCCAGCAGTCCCGGGACTAGCGAGTACAATGAGCAGTTCTTC.

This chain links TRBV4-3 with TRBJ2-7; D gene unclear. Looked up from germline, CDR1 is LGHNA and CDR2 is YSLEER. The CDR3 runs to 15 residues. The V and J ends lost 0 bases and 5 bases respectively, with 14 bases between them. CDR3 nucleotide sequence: TGCGCCAGCAGCCAAGATCGAGCCAGGCCCCACGAGCAGTACTTC. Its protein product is CASSQDRARPHEQYF.

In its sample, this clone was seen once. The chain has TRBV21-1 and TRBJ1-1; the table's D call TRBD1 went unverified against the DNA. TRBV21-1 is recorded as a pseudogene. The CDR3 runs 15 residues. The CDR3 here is CASSRGRGENTEAFF. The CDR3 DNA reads TGTGCCAGCAGCAGGGGCAGGGGCGAAAACACTGAAGCTTTCTTT.

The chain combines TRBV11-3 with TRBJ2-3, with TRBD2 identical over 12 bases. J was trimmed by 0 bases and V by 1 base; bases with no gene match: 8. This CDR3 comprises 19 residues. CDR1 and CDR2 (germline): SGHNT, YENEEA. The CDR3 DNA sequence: TGTGCCAGCAGCTTAGGGTTGACTAGCGGGGGATATAGCACAGATACGCAGTATTTT. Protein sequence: CASSLGLTSGGYSTDTQYF.

The CDR3 region is CASSRDAGAQETQYF. CDR3 nucleotides: TGTGCCAGCAGCCGCGATGCGGGGGCCCAAGAGACCCAGTACTTC. V gene TRBV14 combines with J gene TRBJ2-5, with D possibly TRBD2 on 7 matching bases. The CDR3 spans 15 residues. The germline V gene encodes CDR1 SGHDN and CDR2 FVKESK. V was cut by 4 bases and J by 1 base, with 13 bases left in between.

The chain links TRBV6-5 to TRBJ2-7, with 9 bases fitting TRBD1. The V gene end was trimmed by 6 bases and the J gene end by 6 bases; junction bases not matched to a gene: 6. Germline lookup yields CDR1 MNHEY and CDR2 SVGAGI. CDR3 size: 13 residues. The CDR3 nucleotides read TGTGCCAGCAGCCTGGGACAGGGAGGCGAGCAGTACTTC. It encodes CASSLGQGGEQYF.

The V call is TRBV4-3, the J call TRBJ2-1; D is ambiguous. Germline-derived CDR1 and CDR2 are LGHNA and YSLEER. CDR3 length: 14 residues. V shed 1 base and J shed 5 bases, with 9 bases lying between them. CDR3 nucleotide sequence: TGCGCCAGCAGCCAAGGTGACATTAACAATGAGCAGTTCTTC. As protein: CASSQGDINNEQFF.

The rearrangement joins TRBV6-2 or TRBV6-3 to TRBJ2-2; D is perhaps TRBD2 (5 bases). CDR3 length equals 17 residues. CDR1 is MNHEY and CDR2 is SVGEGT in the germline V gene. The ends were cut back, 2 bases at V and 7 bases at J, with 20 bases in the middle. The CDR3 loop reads CASSYRRYAGVDGELFF. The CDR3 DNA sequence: TGTGCCAGCAGTTACCGTAGATATGCCGGGGTAGACGGGGAGCTGTTTTTT.

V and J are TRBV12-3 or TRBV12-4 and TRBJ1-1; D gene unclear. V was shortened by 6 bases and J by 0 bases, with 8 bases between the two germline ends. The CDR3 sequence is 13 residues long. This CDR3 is CASSRHLNTEAFF. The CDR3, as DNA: TGTGCCAGCAGCCGACACTTGAACACTGAAGCTTTCTTT.